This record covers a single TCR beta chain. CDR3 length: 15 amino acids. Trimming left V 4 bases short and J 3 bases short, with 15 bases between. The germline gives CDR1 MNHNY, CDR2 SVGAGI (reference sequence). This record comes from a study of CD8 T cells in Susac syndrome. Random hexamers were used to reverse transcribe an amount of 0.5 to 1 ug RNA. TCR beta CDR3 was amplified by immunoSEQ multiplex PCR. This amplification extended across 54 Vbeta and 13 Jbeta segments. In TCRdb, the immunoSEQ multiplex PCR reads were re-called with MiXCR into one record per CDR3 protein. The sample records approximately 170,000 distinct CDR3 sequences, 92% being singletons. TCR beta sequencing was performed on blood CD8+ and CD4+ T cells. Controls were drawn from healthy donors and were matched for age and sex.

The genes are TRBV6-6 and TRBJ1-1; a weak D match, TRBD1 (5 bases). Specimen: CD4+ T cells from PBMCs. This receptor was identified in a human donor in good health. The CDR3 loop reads CASSLSGAYYTEAFF. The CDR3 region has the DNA TGTGCCAGCAGTTTGTCTGGGGCCTACTACACTGAAGCTTTCTTT.